Shown below are 21 T cell receptor beta chains from a single sample sequenced in a study of OX40 agonist ivuxolimab in advanced cancers. The repertoire was sequenced with immunoSEQ multiplex PCR; TCRdb's copy has only in-frame clones and lacks some. Of fewer than 65,000 clones listed, 75% to 90% are singletons. This specimen consisted of CD4+ or CD8+ T cells sorted from blood, obtained in a trial of the OX40 agonist ivuxolimab. The receptors come from an adult with an advanced solid tumor such as melanoma, head and neck, liver or kidney cancer.

The chain has TRBV9 and TRBJ2-6, with D possibly matching TRBD2 (5 bases). The CDR3 spans 18 residues. Germline-derived CDR1 and CDR2 are SGDLS and YYNGEE. Trimming took 0 bases from V and 3 from J, leaving 16 bases between them. CDR3 DNA sequence: TGTGCCAGCAGCGTAGGCGGAACTAGGGCGGTTGGGGCCAACGTCCTGACTTTC. It translates to CASSVGGTRAVGANVLTF.

The genes are TRBV29-1 and TRBJ2-7; D not certain. V lost 5 bases and J lost 0, with 8 bases in between. The CDR3 is 12 residues long. CDR1 and CDR2 from the germline V gene are SQVTM and ANQGSEA. CDR3 region: CSVLESSYEQYF. The CDR3 nucleotides read TGCAGCGTTTTAGAGAGCTCCTACGAGCAGTACTTC.

The chain combines TRBV10-3 with TRBJ2-3; no clear D gene. The CDR3 extends over 15 amino acids. The V end was cut by 2 bases, the J end by 1 base, with 10 bases between. Germline V gives CDR1 ENHRY, CDR2 SYGVKD. In DNA, the CDR3 is TGTGCCATCAGTGAGCAGGACCCCCGCACAGATACGCAGTATTTT. It yields the protein CAISEQDPRTDTQYF.

Only a few counts were recorded for this clone. V gene TRBV14 combines with J gene TRBJ2-7; D not certain. Trimming took 2 bases from V and 2 from J, leaving 13 bases between them. CDR1 and CDR2 from the germline V gene are SGHDN and FVKESK. This CDR3 is built from 15 residues. CDR3 in DNA: TGTGCCAGCAGCCAACGTCTAGTTCTACCCTACGAGCAGTACTTC. It encodes CASSQRLVLPYEQYF.

J is TRBJ1-3 and V is TRBV19; unclear D gene. Trimming took 4 bases from V and 0 from J, leaving 4 bases between them. Germline assignment: CDR1 LNHDA and CDR2 SQIVND (reference sequence). This CDR3 is built from 13 residues. The CDR3 DNA is TGTGCCAGTAGTAAGAACTCTGGAAACACCATATATTTT. This codes for CASSKNSGNTIYF. Supplemented by reference TRBV19 and TRBJ1-3, the full variable domain reads DGGITQSPKYLFRKEGQNVTLSCEQNLNHDAMYWYRQDPGQGLRLIYYSQIVNDFQKGDIAEGYSVSREKKESFPLTVTSAQKNPTAFYLCASSKNSGNTIYFGEGSWLTVV.

V is TRBV7-8 and J is TRBJ1-6; D is possibly TRBD1 (5 bases). V dropped 7 bases and J dropped 1 base, with 11 bases sitting between them. This CDR3 is built from 15 residues. Germline CDR1 SGHVS, CDR2 FQNEAQ. CDR3 amino acids: CASTPTVSYNSPLHF. In DNA, the CDR3 is TGTGCCAGCACCCCGACAGTTTCCTATAATTCACCCCTCCACTTT.

The chain carries TRBV10-3 and TRBJ1-3; TRBD1 is a possible D gene (5 bases). Trimming removed 10 bases at V and 1 base at J, with 29 bases between. Germline loops: CDR1 ENHRY, CDR2 SYGVKD. CDR3 length equals 19 residues. CDR3 loop: CATKPSGPSGVVSGNTIYF. Written as DNA, the CDR3 is TGTGCCACGAAACCTTCGGGGCCGTCGGGGGTTGTGTCTGGAAACACCATATATTTT.

The chain combines TRBV9 with TRBJ1-5; 7 bases align to TRBD1. CDR1 is SGDLS, CDR2 YYNGEE, per germline. The CDR3 is 15 residues long. V shed 3 bases and J 6 bases; nucleotides not matched to a gene: 9. As DNA, the CDR3 is TGTGCCAGCAGCGCGGGGCAGGGGGAGAGTCAGCCCCAGCATTTT. This gives the protein CASSAGQGESQPQHF.

The chain combines TRBV10-1 with TRBJ2-4; D is unresolved. Germline V gene lookup returns CDR1 WNHNN and CDR2 SYGVQD (reference sequence). This CDR3 has 16 residues. Trimming shortened V by 2 bases and J by 1 base, and 12 bases separated the two germline ends. The CDR3 coding sequence is TGCGCCAGCAGTGAGAGCACCCCACTGGCCAAAAACATTCAGTACTTC. Residues: CASSESTPLAKNIQYF.

This clone showed up just once. This chain connects TRBV19 to TRBJ2-1; 11 bases fit TRBD2. With V trimmed by 5 bases and J by 0 bases, 3 bases remained unmatched. The CDR3 is 16 residues long. Per germline, CDR1 LNHDA and CDR2 SQIVND (reference sequence). Here the CDR3 reads CASSRLAGSSYNEQFF. In nucleotides, the CDR3 is TGTGCCAGTAGTCGACTAGCGGGATCCTCCTACAATGAGCAGTTCTTC.

This chain links TRBV19 with TRBJ2-1; D perhaps matches TRBD2 (6 bases). CDR3 length equals 14 residues. In germline, CDR1 is LNHDA, CDR2 SQIVND (reference sequence). The V end was cut by 5 bases, the J end by 1 base, with 9 bases between. Here the CDR3 reads CASSYSGSYNEQFF. In DNA, the CDR3 is TGTGCCAGTAGTTATAGCGGTTCCTACAATGAGCAGTTCTTC.

This clone was found once. The CDR3 loop is CASSEWGAGDTQYF. The CDR3 DNA sequence: TGTGCCAGCAGTGAATGGGGGGCTGGGGATACGCAGTATTTT. The genes are TRBV2 and TRBJ2-3, with D perhaps matching TRBD1 or TRBD2 (6 bases each). Germline V gene lookup returns CDR1 SNHLY and CDR2 FYNNEI. The length of the CDR3 is 14 residues. The V gene lost 2 bases and the J gene lost 6 bases, with 12 bases spanning the gap.

The V call is TRBV29-1, the J call TRBJ2-1; D is uncertain. V lost 3 bases to trimming and J lost 2 bases, with 20 bases between them. The CDR3 runs 17 residues. Germline V gene data show CDR1 as SQVTM and CDR2 as ANQGSEA. The CDR3 reads CSVERRFRLEAYNEQFF. The CDR3 DNA follows: TGCAGCGTTGAGAGAAGATTTAGGCTAGAGGCCTACAATGAGCAGTTCTTC.

The chain links TRBV6-5 to TRBJ1-4, with D possibly being TRBD1 (6 bases). V lost 2 bases and J 4 bases, leaving 11 bases between the germline ends. Germline V CDR1 and CDR2: MNHEY, SVGAGI. The CDR3 consists of 15 residues. CDR3 region: CASSYLGQINEKLFF. CDR3 DNA sequence: TGTGCCAGCAGTTACCTTGGACAGATTAATGAAAAACTGTTTTTT.

CDR3 loop: CASSLAARGNTIYF. CDR3 coding DNA: TGTGCCAGCAGCTTGGCCGCCAGGGGAAACACCATATATTTT. The chain employs TRBV5-6 and TRBJ1-3; D unclear. The CDR3 loop spans 14 amino acids. Germline V lookup: CDR1 SGHDT, CDR2 YYEEEE. V was cut by 0 bases and J by 4 bases, with 8 bases left in between. Based on the CDR3 plus reference TRBV5-6 and TRBJ1-3, the full variable domain is DAGVTQSPTHLIKTRGQQVTLRCSPKSGHDTVSWYQQALGQGPQFIFQYYEEEERQRGNFPDRFSGHQFPNYSSELNVNALLLGDSALYLCASSLAARGNTIYFGEGSWLTVV.

The chain combines TRBV11-3 with TRBJ2-2, with 8 bases matching TRBD1. Germline CDR1 SGHNT, CDR2 YENEEA. This CDR3 region has 15 residues. V was pared by 5 bases and J by 5 bases, with 7 bases of the junction left unmatched. In DNA, the CDR3 is TGTGCCAGCAGCAGGTCAGGGGGCTTGACCGGGGAGCTGTTTTTT. Amino acid sequence: CASSRSGGLTGELFF.

V and J are TRBV11-1 and TRBJ2-7, with 9 bases that match TRBD1. V lost 8 bases to trimming and J lost 6 bases; unmatched junction nucleotides: 8. Germline CDR1 is SGHAT and CDR2 is FQDESV (reference sequence). There are 13 residues in the CDR3. The CDR3 sequence is CASGADRGVEQYF. CDR3 bases: TGTGCCAGCGGAGCAGACAGGGGGGTCGAGCAGTACTTC.

The chain uses TRBV6-6 and TRBJ1-1; D remains ambiguous. Germline V CDR1 and CDR2: MNHNY, SVGAGI (reference sequence). CDR3 length equals 13 residues. The germline V and J ends were trimmed by 7 bases and 1 base, with 10 bases remaining between them. The CDR3 sequence is CASILDGNTEAFF. CDR3 nucleotide sequence: TGTGCCAGCATCTTGGACGGGAACACTGAAGCTTTCTTT.

The CDR3 region has the DNA TGTGCCAGCTCACGGGAGAGGGACACTGAAGCTTTCTTT. Translated, it gives CASSRERDTEAFF. The V gene is TRBV18, the J gene TRBJ1-1, with unresolved D. Germline values: CDR1 KGHSH, CDR2 LQKENI. Trimming took 4 bases from V and 3 from J, leaving 9 bases between them. This CDR3 spans 13 amino acids.

V is TRBV7-3 and J is TRBJ1-1; D is unclear. The CDR3 runs to 14 residues. The V and J ends lost 5 bases and 4 bases respectively, with 14 bases between them. The germline V gene has CDR1 SGHTA and CDR2 FQGTGA. The CDR3 protein is CASSPAGFGTEAFF. CDR3 nucleotide sequence: TGTGCCAGCAGCCCCGCGGGGTTCGGCACTGAAGCTTTCTTT.

This chain joins TRBV18 and TRBJ2-5; D remains unclear. The CDR3 length is 11 residues. Germline lookup yields CDR1 KGHSH and CDR2 LQKENI. The ends were cut back, 3 bases at V and 6 bases at J, with 5 bases in the middle. CDR3 sequence: CASSPDKTQYF. The CDR3, as DNA: TGTGCCAGCTCACCCGACAAGACCCAGTACTTC.